This T cell receptor (beta chain) was sequenced during a study of cytomegalovirus exposure and HLA in healthy donors. Regarding the study as a whole: Presence/absence analyses took donor sequencing depth as roughly uniform. In a later analysis, several top co-occurrence clusters appeared linked to parvovirus B19, influenza, CMV and Epstein-Barr virus.

Details on this clone: The antigen is unknown.

This CDR3 is built from 13 residues. Germline assignment: CDR1 SGHVS and CDR2 FQNEAQ. The germline V and J ends were trimmed by 4 bases and 4 bases, with 7 bases remaining between them. This PCR relied on a set of 60 Vbeta primers and 13 Jbeta primers. Profiling relied on immunoSEQ multiplex PCR, and the TCRdb table lists in-frame clones only, not all of them. The sample records about 130,000 clones, roughly 80% being singletons. The receptor was derived from a man aged 18 to 30 in good health and CMV-seropositive. The rearrangement joins TRBV7-8 to TRBJ2-2, with D hard to call. The source material was PBMCs. Here the CDR3 reads CASSSTTTGELFF. CDR3 DNA sequence: TGTGCCAGCAGCTCAACTACCACCGGGGAGCTGTTTTTT.